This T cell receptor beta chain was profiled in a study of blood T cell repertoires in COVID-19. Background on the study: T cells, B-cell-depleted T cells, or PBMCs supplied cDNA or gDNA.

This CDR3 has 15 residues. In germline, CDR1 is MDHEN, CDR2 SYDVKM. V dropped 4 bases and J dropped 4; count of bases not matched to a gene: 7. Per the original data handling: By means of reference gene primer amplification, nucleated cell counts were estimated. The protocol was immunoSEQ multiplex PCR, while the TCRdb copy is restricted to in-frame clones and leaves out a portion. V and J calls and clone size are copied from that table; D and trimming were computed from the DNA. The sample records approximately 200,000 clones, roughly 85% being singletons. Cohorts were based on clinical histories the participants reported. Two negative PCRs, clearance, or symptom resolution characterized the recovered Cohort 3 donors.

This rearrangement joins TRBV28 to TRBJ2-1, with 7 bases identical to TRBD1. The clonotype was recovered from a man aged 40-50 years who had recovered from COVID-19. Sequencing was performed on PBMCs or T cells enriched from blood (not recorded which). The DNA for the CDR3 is TGTGCCAGCAGTTCCCAGGGGGACATATACAATGAGCAGTTCTTC. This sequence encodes CASSSQGDIYNEQFF.